A selection of T cell receptor beta chains follows, all from one sample in a study of blood T cell repertoires in COVID-19. Repertoires were generated with immunoSEQ multiplex PCR, while TCRdb's copy carries only in-frame clones and drops some. In the table there are more than 85,000 clones, 90% to 95% of which are singletons. Sequencing input: peripheral blood. These receptors were obtained from a man aged 55-75 years with acute or convalescent COVID-19. CDR3s include the opening cysteine and the closing phenylalanine or tryptophan. D genes are given only for firm matches. Expanded clones get a size class; other rows say once, few or many, or leave the size out.

TRBD1	TRBV19	TRBJ2-7	NA	TGTGCCAGTAGTATAGGGGGGACAGGATCTACGCAGCAGTACTTC	CASSIGGTGSTQQYF
NA	TRBV2	TRBJ2-3	NA	TGTGCCAGCAGTGAAATGCTCGAGGCTGATACGCAGTATTTT	CASSEMLEADTQYF
NA	TRBV29-1	TRBJ2-7	NA	TGCAGCGTTGAAGAGGGGTCAGGAGGGGCCGAGCAGTACTTC	CSVEEGSGGAEQYF
TRBD1	TRBV11-2	TRBJ1-5	NA	TGTGCCAGCAGCTCGGGACAGAACAATCAGCCCCAGCATTTT	CASSSGQNNQPQHF
NA	TRBV7-9	TRBJ2-6	NA	TGTGCCAGCAGCTTAGAAAGGGGCTCTGGGGCCAACGTCCTGACTTTC	CASSLERGSGANVLTF
NA	TRBV18	TRBJ2-7	NA	TGTGCCAGCTCAGGGTTTCAGGGGTATCCTCCTTACGAGCAGTACTTC	CASSGFQGYPPYEQYF
TRBD1	TRBV10-3	TRBJ2-2	NA	TGTGCCATCAGTGAGAGGGGGACAGCTGGGACCGGGGAGCTGTTTTTT	CAISERGTAGTGELFF
TRBD2	TRBV29-1	TRBJ2-7	NA	TGCAGCGTTGTCGATGCTAGCGGGATCTCCTACGAGCAGTACTTC	CSVVDASGISYEQYF
NA	TRBV24-1	TRBJ1-5	NA	TGTGCCACCAGTCGTGCGGGCACTCAGCCCCAGCATTTT	CATSRAGTQPQHF
TRBD1	TRBV19	TRBJ2-7	NA	TGTGCCAGTAGTATGTCGACAGGGGCGACCTACGAGCAGTACTTC	CASSMSTGATYEQYF
NA	TRBV10-1	TRBJ2-3	NA	TGCGCCAGCAGTGAGTCGGCAGGGCCAGATACGCAGTATTTT	CASSESAGPDTQYF
TRBD2	TRBV28	TRBJ2-7	NA	TGTGCCACCGGGACTAGCGTATCCTACGAGCAGTACTTC	CATGTSVSYEQYF
TRBD2	TRBV19	TRBJ2-3	NA	TGTGCCAGTAGTATATGGCTAGCGGGAGGGTCAGATACGCAGTATTTT	CASSIWLAGGSDTQYF
NA	TRBV4-1	TRBJ1-1	NA	TGCGCCAGCAGCCAAGAAACCCGGGGATGGACTGAAGCTTTCTTT	CASSQETRGWTEAFF
NA	TRBV20-1	TRBJ2-1	NA	TGCAGTGCTAGTAGCGGAGGGGCCTACAATGAGCAGTTCTTC	CSASSGGAYNEQFF
NA	TRBV10-1	TRBJ1-1	NA	TGCGCCAGCAGGGATTTAATGAGGGCTGAAGCTTTCTTT	CASRDLMRAEAFF
NA	TRBV5-1	TRBJ1-1	NA	TGCGCCAGCAGCTTAGTCAGCCCGGGTCAAGCTTTCTTT	CASSLVSPGQAFF
NA	TRBV12-3/TRBV12-4	TRBJ1-1	NA	TGTGCCAGCAGGACCGGGGTAGAAGCTTTCTTT	CASRTGVEAFF
TRBD2	TRBV6-6	TRBJ2-1	NA	TGTGCCAGCAGTTCTCGACTAGCGGGGGGGGCGGAGTTCTTC	CASSSRLAGGAEFF
TRBD2	TRBV4-2	TRBJ2-3	once	TGTGCCAGCAGCCAAGATTGGAGCGGGAGTACAGATACGCAGTATTTT	CASSQDWSGSTDTQYF
TRBD1	TRBV19	TRBJ2-7	NA	TGTGCCACCTCCCTGTTTTGGACAGGGGTACCGTACGAGCAGTACTTC	CATSLFWTGVPYEQYF
NA	TRBV2	TRBJ2-7	few	TGTGCCAGCAGGGTGATAGGGAGCTCCTACGAGCAGTACTTC	CASRVIGSSYEQYF
TRBD2	TRBV6-2/TRBV6-3	TRBJ2-7	NA	TGTGCCAGCAGTTCGATAGCGGGAGATTCCTACGAGCAGTACTTC	CASSSIAGDSYEQYF
NA	TRBV14	TRBJ1-2	NA	TGTGCCAGCAGCCCAACCTCAGGGCCCTATGGCTACACCTTC	CASSPTSGPYGYTF
TRBD2	TRBV15	TRBJ2-5	NA	TGTGCCACCAGCAGAGATTCGGGGGGAGGAGAGACCCAGTACTTC	CATSRDSGGGETQYF
NA	TRBV7-9	TRBJ1-4	NA	TGTGCCAGCAGCCCGCAGGGTACTGAAAAACTGTTTTTT	CASSPQGTEKLFF
NA	TRBV7-3	TRBJ2-3	once	TGTGCCAGCAGCTCCGGACCGAGGGGCACAGATACGCAGTATTTT	CASSSGPRGTDTQYF
NA	TRBV30	TRBJ1-3	NA	TGTGCCTGGAGTGTAACTTCTGGAAACACCATATATTTT	CAWSVTSGNTIYF
NA	TRBV4-1	TRBJ2-2	NA	TGCGCCAGCAGCCAACCTAACGCTGAAGCCCAGGCGACCGGGGAGCTGTTTTTT	CASSQPNAEAQATGELFF
TRBD2	TRBV9	TRBJ2-1	NA	TGTGCCAGCAGCGTAGCTTCTAGCGGGGTTGGGCAGTTCTTC	CASSVASSGVGQFF
NA	TRBV11-3	TRBJ2-5	once	TGTGCCGGACGGGGCCAGTACTTC	CAGRGQYF
TRBD1	TRBV7-9	TRBJ2-7	once	TGTGCCAGCAGCTTAACGGGACAGGGGGCGCGGGAGCAGTACTTC	CASSLTGQGAREQYF
NA	TRBV28	TRBJ1-2	NA	TGTGCCAGCACCCCCGAACTGGGCCATGGCTACACCTTC	CASTPELGHGYTF
NA	TRBV5-1	TRBJ2-7	few	TGCGCCAGCAGCTTGAGCCCCTCCTACGAGCAGTACTTC	CASSLSPSYEQYF
TRBD1	TRBV18	TRBJ2-3	once	TGTGCCAGCTCAGAAGGGACAGGGACAGATACGCAGTATTTT	CASSEGTGTDTQYF
NA	TRBV5-1	TRBJ1-6	once	TGCGCCAGCAGCTTGGACGGGAGCTCCTATAATTCACCCCTCCACTTT	CASSLDGSSYNSPLHF
TRBD2	TRBV18	TRBJ2-7	NA	TGTGCCAGCTCACCACCGAGCGGGAGTGAGTACGAGCAGTACTTC	CASSPPSGSEYEQYF